This passage covers 28 T cell receptor beta chains from one sample sequenced in a study of chemoradiotherapy in HPV16-positive cancers. Only in-frame clones appear in the TCRdb table, and some are missing; sequencing was by immunoSEQ multiplex PCR. The data show around 11,000 clones, around 66% seen once. The sample was collected from a patient who underwent chemoradiotherapy. These receptors came from a human donor with HPV-associated anogenital cancer.

The rearrangement joins TRBV10-2 to TRBJ1-5, with D maybe TRBD1 (6 bases). V lost 5 bases to trimming and J lost 5 bases, with 13 bases between them. The CDR3 loop spans 14 amino acids. CDR1 is WSHSY, CDR2 SAAADI, per germline. The CDR3 DNA is TGCGCCAGCAGTTTACAGGGAATGGATCAGCCCCAGCATTTT. Translated, it gives CASSLQGMDQPQHF.

V gene TRBV19 combines with J gene TRBJ1-1, with D tentatively TRBD1 (6 bases). The V gene's germline CDR1 is LNHDA and CDR2 SQIVND (reference sequence). The CDR3 spans 14 residues. V lost 3 bases, J lost 0 bases, and 8 bases lay in between. The CDR3 protein is CASSMWGLNTEAFF. The CDR3 DNA reads as TGTGCCAGTAGTATGTGGGGGCTGAACACTGAAGCTTTCTTT.

The genes are TRBV2 and TRBJ1-1; TRBD1 agrees at 7 bases. CDR1 is SNHLY and CDR2 is FYNNEI in the germline V gene. This CDR3 has 15 amino acids. The trim removed 6 bases at V and 2 bases at J, leaving 9 bases unmatched. CDR3 bases: TGTGCCAGCAGGGATGGGGACAGAAGAAACACTGAAGCTTTCTTT. Its translation: CASRDGDRRNTEAFF. The full variable domain, with the rest looked up from reference TRBV2 and TRBJ1-1, is EPEVTQTPSHQVTQMGQEVILRCVPISNHLYFYWYRQILGQKVEFLVSFYNNEISEKSEIFDDQFSVERPDGSNFTLKIRSTKLEDSAMYFCASRDGDRRNTEAFFGQGTRLTVV.

This chain connects TRBV25-1 to TRBJ2-2; 8 bases agree with TRBD2. V was clipped by 7 bases and J by 6 bases; unmatched bases: 1. The CDR3 is 12 amino acids. Germline V CDR1 and CDR2: MGHDK, SYGVNS. CDR3 nucleotides: TGTGCCAGCAATAGCGGGGCCGGGGAGCTGTTTTTT. Protein: CASNSGAGELFF.

The chain links TRBV6-6 to TRBJ1-2, with TRBD1 identical over 7 bases. The CDR3 loop spans 12 amino acids. CDR1 is MNHNY, CDR2 SVGAGI, per germline (reference sequence). V trimming: 6 bases; J trimming: 6 bases; junction bases outside the gene matches: 4. CDR3 loop: CASSDRADGYTF. The CDR3 coding sequence is TGTGCCAGCAGCGACAGGGCGGATGGCTACACCTTC.

This chain joins TRBV6-6 and TRBJ2-1, with TRBD1 matching 10 bases. The CDR3 is 14 amino acids. Looked up from germline, CDR1 is MNHNY and CDR2 is SVGAGI (reference sequence). The junction had 7 bases not matched to a gene; V was cut back by 7 bases and J by 7 bases. The CDR3 spells CASKPGQGLNEQFF. As DNA, the CDR3 is TGTGCCAGCAAACCGGGACAGGGGCTGAATGAGCAGTTCTTC.

There are a few counts of this clone. V usage is TRBV5-6 and J usage is TRBJ1-2; 11 bases match TRBD1. The V and J ends lost 6 bases and 6 bases, in that order; junction bases with no gene match: 4. The CDR3 runs to 13 residues. Germline CDR1 SGHDT, CDR2 YYEEEE. This CDR3 is CASTWDRGDGYTF. The CDR3 coding sequence is TGTGCCAGCACTTGGGACAGGGGGGATGGCTACACCTTC.

The table lists this clone with a few counts. The chain combines TRBV2 with TRBJ2-1; 10 bases line up with TRBD2. The CDR3 runs 13 residues. Trimming cost V 6 bases and J 9 bases; bases outside gene matches: 5. Germline V gene sequence: CDR1 SNHLY, CDR2 FYNNEI. The CDR3 reads CASSGLAVGEQFF. Written as DNA, the CDR3 is TGTGCCAGCAGCGGACTAGCGGTTGGTGAGCAGTTCTTC.

This rearrangement joins TRBV10-3 to TRBJ1-1; 10 bases match TRBD1. CDR1 is ENHRY and CDR2 is SYGVKD in the germline V gene. With V trimmed by 6 bases and J by 0 bases, 7 bases remained unmatched. The CDR3 loop spans 16 amino acids. CDR3 in DNA: TGTGCCATCAGGGGGACAGGGGCCTACATGAACACTGAAGCTTTCTTT. Its protein is CAIRGTGAYMNTEAFF.

Remarks on this clone: The junction departs from the called germline gene at one end, perhaps through a read error. The rearrangement links TRBV2 to TRBJ2-5, with D tentatively TRBD1 (5 bases). The CDR3 consists of 15 residues. Germline V CDR1 and CDR2: SNHLY, FYNNEI. Here the CDR3 reads CASREGDSPGETQYF. The CDR3 bases are TGTGCCAGCAGGGAAGGGGATTCCCCCGGGGAGACCCAGTACTTC.

This clone was found once. The chain couples TRBV5-4 to TRBJ1-3, with D possibly matching TRBD1 (6 bases). Between the trimmed V and J ends, which lost 4 bases and 2 bases, there was a span of 16 bases. Germline V gives CDR1 SGHNT, CDR2 YYREEE (reference sequence). This CDR3 region has 16 residues. CDR3 nucleotide sequence: TGTGCCAGCAGCCGGCCCTCGGGGGCGACTGGAAACACCATATATTTT. Its protein product is CASSRPSGATGNTIYF. The full variable domain, completed using reference TRBV5-4 and TRBJ1-3, is ETGVTQSPTHLIKTRGQQVTLRCSSQSGHNTVSWYQQALGQGPQFIFQYYREEENGRGNFPPRFSGLQFPNYSSELNVNALELDDSALYLCASSRPSGATGNTIYFGEGSWLTVV.

V is TRBV11-2 and J is TRBJ2-1; 11 nucleotides agree with TRBD2. Germline V gene data show CDR1 as SGHAT and CDR2 as FQNNGV. The CDR3 is made up of 15 amino acids. With V trimmed by 4 bases and J by 4 bases, 3 bases remained unmatched. CDR3 sequence reads: CASSSLAGGYNEQFF. The CDR3 nucleotides read TGTGCCAGCAGCTCTCTAGCGGGGGGTTACAATGAGCAGTTCTTC.

Regarding this clone: Different DNA sequences within this sample yield the same CDR3. This chain links TRBV5-1 with TRBJ2-7; D gene ambiguous. This CDR3 has 13 amino acids. Trimming took off 2 bases at V and 6 bases at J, with 12 bases between the two ends. Germline values: CDR1 SGHRS, CDR2 YFSETQ. CDR3 in DNA: TGCGCCAGCAGCTTCCCGGGTTCGGGCGAGCAGTACTTC. This gives the protein CASSFPGSGEQYF.

This sequence joins TRBV4-1 and TRBJ2-3; TRBD1 agrees at 7 bases. CDR3 length: 18 residues. The V gene's germline CDR1 is MGHRA and CDR2 YSYEKL. V gave up 0 bases and J gave up 5 bases; unmatched junction bases: 14. The DNA of the CDR3 is TGCGCCAGCAGCCAAGATATTTTAGGTCAGGGGGTGGGAGATACGCAGTATTTT. This gives the protein CASSQDILGQGVGDTQYF.

Turning to this clone: At the DNA level, this CDR3 is encoded by other sequences in the same sample as well. The J gene is TRBJ2-1, the V gene TRBV28, with D tentatively TRBD2 (5 bases). This CDR3 has 14 amino acids. Between the trimmed V and J ends, which lost 2 bases and 4 bases, there was a span of 9 bases. Germline V CDR1 and CDR2: MDHEN, SYDVKM. The CDR3 reads CASSLRGSYNEQFF. CDR3 sequence (DNA): TGTGCCAGCAGTTTACGCGGGTCTTACAATGAGCAGTTCTTC.

This clone has just a few counts. V usage is TRBV5-4 and J usage is TRBJ1-1, with D unclear. The CDR3 runs to 14 residues. V was trimmed by 0 bases and J by 1 base, leaving 7 bases between them. Germline V lookup: CDR1 SGHNT, CDR2 YYREEE (reference sequence). Written as DNA, the CDR3 is TGTGCCAGCAGCTTGGCTAGGGCGAACACTGAAGCTTTCTTT. Its protein is CASSLARANTEAFF.

The rearrangement uses TRBV4-1 and TRBJ2-7, with 7 nucleotides matching TRBD1. The germline V gene has CDR1 MGHRA and CDR2 YSYEKL. The CDR3 extends over 17 amino acids. J gave up 5 bases and V 2 bases, and 15 bases lay outside the gene matches. The CDR3 protein is CASSQFVLGQRANEQYF. The CDR3 DNA is TGCGCCAGCAGCCAATTCGTATTGGGACAGCGTGCCAACGAGCAGTACTTC.

This chain joins TRBV6-1 and TRBJ1-5; TRBD1 aligns across 7 bases. Germline trimming cut 5 bases from V and 7 bases from J; bases unmatched to any gene: 5. The CDR3 spans 13 residues. Germline lookup yields CDR1 MNHNS and CDR2 SASEGT. The CDR3 spells CASSTGEVQPQHF. The CDR3 region has the DNA TGTGCCAGCAGTACAGGGGAGGTCCAGCCCCAGCATTTT.

This clone appeared a single time. The genes are TRBV7-2 and TRBJ1-2, with D possibly being TRBD1 (5 bases). The germline gives CDR1 SGHTA, CDR2 FQGNSA. The germline V and J ends were trimmed by 0 bases and 6 bases, with 11 bases remaining between them. The CDR3 extends over 14 amino acids. Here the CDR3 DNA reads TGTGCCAGCAGCTTAGCAGGGGCGCGAGATGGCTACACCTTC. Residues: CASSLAGARDGYTF.

In this sample, this clone turned up a few times. The chain employs TRBV2 and TRBJ1-5; maybe TRBD1 (5 bases). Trimming cost V 6 bases and J 3 bases, with 15 bases left between them. The CDR3 extends over 15 amino acids. CDR1 and CDR2 (germline): SNHLY, FYNNEI. In DNA form, the CDR3 reads TGTGCCAGCAGACCCTGGGGAGGGGCCAATCAGCCCCAGCATTTT. Protein product: CASRPWGGANQPQHF.

The rearrangement joins TRBV7-2 to TRBJ2-3; maybe TRBD1 (5 bases). Trimming pared 2 bases from V and 8 bases from J, leaving 11 bases between. The CDR3 consists of 13 residues. CDR1 is SGHTA, CDR2 FQGNSA, per germline. CDR3 coding DNA: TGTGCCAGCAGCTTACTCCGAGACAGTACGCAGTATTTT. Encoded protein: CASSLLRDSTQYF.

This rearrangement joins TRBV10-3 to TRBJ2-7; D is ambiguous. This CDR3 contains 13 residues. Germline V CDR1 and CDR2: ENHRY, SYGVKD. V was clipped by 4 bases and J by 1 base, with 8 bases between them. CDR3 protein: CAISAGSSYEQYF. CDR3 sequence (DNA): TGTGCCATCAGTGCCGGCAGTTCCTACGAGCAGTACTTC.

The rearrangement joins TRBV6-1 to TRBJ1-6; D not resolved. Germline V gives CDR1 MNHNS, CDR2 SASEGT. The CDR3 is 11 residues long. The ends were cut back, 6 bases at V and 13 bases at J, with 10 bases in the middle. CDR3 protein: CASRLSGPLHF. The CDR3 coding sequence is TGTGCCAGCAGACTTAGCGGTCCCCTCCACTTT.

V usage is TRBV6-1 and J usage is TRBJ1-5, with a weak D call TRBD1 (6 bases). The CDR3 totals 16 residues. The V end was cut by 1 base, the J end by 2 bases, with 12 bases between. Germline V gives CDR1 MNHNS, CDR2 SASEGT. Here the CDR3 reads CASSEVAGARNQPQHF. The CDR3 DNA sequence: TGTGCCAGCAGTGAAGTCGCGGGGGCCCGCAATCAGCCCCAGCATTTT.

This rearrangement joins TRBV5-6 to TRBJ2-5, with 8 nucleotides matching TRBD1. In germline, CDR1 is SGHDT, CDR2 YYEEEE. The trim removed 0 bases at V and 5 bases at J, leaving 3 bases unmatched. The CDR3 totals 14 residues. CDR3 sequence reads: CASSLAGQGETQYF. In DNA, the CDR3 is TGTGCCAGCAGCTTGGCCGGACAGGGTGAGACCCAGTACTTC.

The chain employs TRBV6-1 and TRBJ2-3; the match to TRBD2 covers 12 bases. Germline V gives CDR1 MNHNS, CDR2 SASEGT. CDR3 size: 17 residues. V dropped 4 bases and J dropped 1; count of bases not matched to a gene: 6. CDR3 bases: TGTGCCAGCAGTGGGCTAGCGGGGGGGCCGCGCACAGATACGCAGTATTTT. It encodes CASSGLAGGPRTDTQYF.

This chain links TRBV5-1 with TRBJ1-2; no clear D. Germline CDR1 SGHRS, CDR2 YFSETQ. V gave up 2 bases and J gave up 0 bases, with 8 bases separating them. CDR3 length: 14 residues. Here the CDR3 reads CASSLLDTNYGYTF. The CDR3 nucleotides read TGCGCCAGCAGCTTATTAGATACTAACTATGGCTACACCTTC.

J is TRBJ1-2 and V is TRBV30; 8 positions match TRBD1. CDR3 size: 13 residues. Germline V gives CDR1 GTSNPN, CDR2 SVGIG (reference sequence). J was trimmed by 8 bases and V by 0 bases; bases with no gene match: 5. As DNA, the CDR3 is TGTGCCTGGAGTGTGCAGGGGGCGAACGGCTACACCTTC. This translates into CAWSVQGANGYTF. The full variable domain, completed using reference TRBV30 and TRBJ1-2, is SQTIHQWPATLVQPVGSPLSLECTVEGTSNPNLYWYRQAAGRGLQLLFYSVGIGQISSEVPQNLSASRPQDRQFILSSKKLLLSDSGFYLCAWSVQGANGYTFGSGTRLTVV.